This note documents a single TCR beta chain sequence. What it binds is unknown. The source of the sample is a study of T cell repertoires in cytomegalovirus infection. The study's findings and limits: Cumulated frequencies of public TCR beta families served to identify carriers of CMV plus the relevant HLA. What dominated the ex vivo response were HLA-C-restricted CMV-specific TCR beta clonotypes.

TCRdb processed the reads anew with MiXCR; each CDR3 protein has one entry. The repertoire holds under 200,000 distinct CDR3 sequences, over 25% seen once, with 31% in the top ten. The specimen was PBMCs. This clonotype was obtained from a human donor in good health (CMV status not recorded). Some clones in this sample may be carry-over from other donors' samples.

The CDR3 DNA is TGTGCCAGCAGCTTAACTAGCGGGGTCACAGATACGCAGTATTTT. This encodes CASSLTSGVTDTQYF. V gene TRBV7-2 combines with J gene TRBJ2-3; 10 bases fit TRBD2. The CDR3 runs 15 residues. Germline loops: CDR1 SGHTA, CDR2 FQGNSA. V dropped 2 bases and J dropped 2; count of bases not matched to a gene: 1.